These 19 T cell receptor beta chains were all obtained from the same sample, sequenced in a study of OX40 agonist ivuxolimab in advanced cancers. TCRdb's copy holds only in-frame clones and misses some; the assay was immunoSEQ multiplex PCR. The sample contains approximately 60,000 clones, about four fifths of which appear only once. Sequenced here: CD4+ or CD8+ T cells sorted from blood, sampled in a trial of the OX40 agonist ivuxolimab. These receptors were obtained from an adult with an advanced solid tumor such as melanoma, head and neck, liver or kidney cancer.

This clone was seen a single time. V gene TRBV2 combines with J gene TRBJ1-2, with 7 bases that match TRBD1. The V gene end was trimmed by 5 bases and the J gene end by 7 bases; junction bases not matched to a gene: 10. There are 14 residues in the CDR3. Germline loops: CDR1 SNHLY, CDR2 FYNNEI. As DNA, the CDR3 is TGTGCCAGCAGTCCACAGGGGAACTCTCGTGGCTACACCTTC. Its translation: CASSPQGNSRGYTF. Combining the CDR3 with reference TRBV2 and TRBJ1-2 gives the whole variable domain EPEVTQTPSHQVTQMGQEVILRCVPISNHLYFYWYRQILGQKVEFLVSFYNNEISEKSEIFDDQFSVERPDGSNFTLKIRSTKLEDSAMYFCASSPQGNSRGYTFGSGTRLTVV.

This sequence joins TRBV9 and TRBJ2-1, with D hard to call. This CDR3 is 13 amino acids long. The germline CDR1 and CDR2 sequences are SGDLS and YYNGEE. Trimming removed 1 base at V and 4 bases at J, with 6 bases between. As DNA, the CDR3 is TGTGCCAGCAGCGTAATGCAGTACAATGAGCAGTTCTTC. It is translated as CASSVMQYNEQFF.

As for this clone: A much more abundant neighbour one base away suggests this may be a read error. The chain has TRBV6-4 and TRBJ1-6; 8 nucleotides align to TRBD1. V gave up 3 bases and J gave up 5 bases; unmatched junction bases: 0. The CDR3 totals 14 residues. The germline V gene encodes CDR1 MRHNA and CDR2 SNTAGT. CDR3 bases: TGTGCCAGCAGTGAGGACAGGGATAATTCACCCCTCCACTTT. It is translated as CASSEDRDNSPLHF.

The chain uses TRBV27 and TRBJ2-7; D not certain. Germline V gives CDR1 MNHEY, CDR2 SMNVEV (reference sequence). The ends were cut back, 6 bases at V and 6 bases at J, with 18 bases in the middle. This CDR3 is built from 14 residues. CDR3 sequence: CASSSDPPYREQYF. CDR3 sequence (DNA): TGTGCCAGCAGCTCAGACCCCCCTTACCGCGAGCAGTACTTC.

Details on this clone: This sequence is one base from a far larger clone and is likely a read error. The chain combines TRBV11-3 with TRBJ1-1; D gene unclear. Trimming stripped 3 bases from V and 1 base from J, with 6 bases between. Germline V gene sequence: CDR1 SGHNT, CDR2 YENEEA. This CDR3 is 13 amino acids long. The DNA for the CDR3 is TGTGCCAGCAGCTTCGACGGGAACACTGAAGCTTTCTTT. Protein sequence: CASSFDGNTEAFF. Full variable domain (remainder filled in from reference TRBV11-3 and TRBJ1-1): EAGVVQSPRYKIIEKKQPVAFWCNPISGHNTLYWYLQNLGQGPELLIRYENEEAVDDSQLPKDRFSAERLKGVDSTLKIQPAELGDSAVYLCASSFDGNTEAFFGQGTRLTVV.

V and J are TRBV6-1 and TRBJ2-7; no clear D gene. Trimming shortened V by 7 bases and J by 5 bases, and 18 bases separated the two germline ends. From germline, CDR1 is MNHNS and CDR2 SASEGT. CDR3 length: 14 residues. The CDR3 DNA sequence: TGTGCCAGCACCACTACCGACGGTCGGAACGAGCAGTACTTC. Its protein is CASTTTDGRNEQYF.

The table lists this clone with a count of one. This sequence joins TRBV7-2 and TRBJ2-1, with D tentatively TRBD2 (5 bases). V shed 1 base and J shed 6 bases, with 13 bases lying between them. CDR1 SGHTA and CDR2 FQGNSA come from the germline V gene. The CDR3 extends over 15 amino acids. The CDR3 coding sequence is TGTGCCAGCAGCTTAGGAGGGAGTCGTTCCAATGAGCAGTTCTTC. Its translation: CASSLGGSRSNEQFF.

This clone has a single count. The V gene is TRBV5-1, the J gene TRBJ2-1; the match to TRBD2 covers 8 bases. The germline V gene has CDR1 SGHRS and CDR2 YFSETQ. The V segment lost 4 bases and the J segment 3 bases; nucleotides outside the gene matches: 3. The CDR3 is 14 residues long. The CDR3 spells CASSRAGGYNEQFF. CDR3 DNA: TGCGCCAGCAGCCGGGCGGGAGGCTACAATGAGCAGTTCTTC.

This rearrangement joins TRBV28 to TRBJ1-6, with a weak D call TRBD1 (5 bases). With 11 bases removed from V and 8 bases from J, the gap between germline ends came to 13 bases. The CDR3 is made up of 12 amino acids. Germline V gene lookup returns CDR1 MDHEN and CDR2 SYDVKM. The CDR3 nucleotides read TGTGCCGCGGGGGTAGGTGATTCACCCCTCCACTTT. Protein: CAAGVGDSPLHF.

V usage is TRBV10-3 and J usage is TRBJ1-2; TRBD1 is a possible D gene (6 bases). The ends were cut back, 4 bases at V and 3 bases at J, with 15 bases in the middle. This CDR3 has 15 amino acids. Germline V gene sequence: CDR1 ENHRY, CDR2 SYGVKD. For the CDR3, the DNA is TGTGCCATCAGTGGGAGACAGGACACAGACTATGGCTACACCTTC. This translates into CAISGRQDTDYGYTF.

A single count supports this clone. V usage is TRBV5-1 and J usage is TRBJ2-1, with 8 bases lining up with TRBD2. V gave up 3 bases and J gave up 15 bases; unmatched junction bases: 8. CDR1 SGHRS and CDR2 YFSETQ come from the germline V gene. This CDR3 is built from 12 residues. This CDR3 reads CASSWAAGEWFF. The CDR3 DNA reads TGCGCCAGCAGCTGGGCAGCGGGAGAGTGGTTCTTC.

This chain links TRBV7-9 with TRBJ2-1; tentative D call: TRBD1 (6 bases). This CDR3 has 15 amino acids. V shed 0 bases and J shed 0 bases, with 6 bases lying between them. In germline, CDR1 is SEHNR, CDR2 FQNEAQ (reference sequence). Here the CDR3 DNA reads TGTGCCAGCAGCTTAGCGACAGGCTCCTACAATGAGCAGTTCTTC. The encoded protein is CASSLATGSYNEQFF.

This clone was recorded only once. The chain links TRBV7-9 to TRBJ2-1, with 10 positions matching TRBD1. Germline V lookup: CDR1 SEHNR, CDR2 FQNEAQ (reference sequence). The J segment lost 6 bases and the V segment lost 5 bases, leaving 7 bases of the junction unmatched. This CDR3 region has 15 residues. The CDR3: CASSLGQGVGNEQFF. The CDR3 DNA is TGTGCCAGCAGCCTCGGACAGGGGGTCGGCAATGAGCAGTTCTTC. The full variable domain, in which reference TRBV7-9 and TRBJ2-1 provide the parts outside the CDR3, is DTGVSQNPRHKITKRGQNVTFRCDPISEHNRLYWYRQTLGQGPEFLTYFQNEAQLEKSRLLSDRFSAERPKGSFSTLEIQRTEQGDSAMYLCASSLGQGVGNEQFFGPGTRLTVL.

The chain combines TRBV19 with TRBJ1-4; D ambiguous. The V end lost 3 bases, the J end lost 3 bases, and 11 bases lay between the germline ends. The CDR3 is made up of 15 amino acids. The germline V gene has CDR1 LNHDA and CDR2 SQIVND (reference sequence). The CDR3 region is CASSIPPSANEKLFF. DNA for the CDR3: TGTGCCAGTAGTATTCCACCGAGCGCTAATGAAAAACTGTTTTTT.

The genes are TRBV7-3 and TRBJ2-3, with 7 bases identical to TRBD1. There are 12 residues in the CDR3. Looked up from germline, CDR1 is SGHTA and CDR2 is FQGTGA. J gave up 10 bases and V 3 bases, and 4 bases lay outside the gene matches. The DNA for the CDR3 is TGTGCCAGCAGCTTTAGACAGGGTTCGCAGTATTTT. Translating it yields CASSFRQGSQYF.

This sequence joins TRBV6-5 and TRBJ2-7, with D perhaps matching TRBD1 or TRBD2 (5 bases each). The CDR3 consists of 16 residues. V dropped 0 bases and J dropped 4 bases, with 16 bases sitting between them. Germline-derived CDR1 and CDR2 are MNHEY and SVGAGI. The CDR3 protein is CASSYSRPKEGYEQYF. CDR3 coding DNA: TGTGCCAGCAGTTACTCGCGGCCCAAAGAGGGGTACGAGCAGTACTTC.

This sequence joins TRBV6-5 and TRBJ2-1; unclear D gene. Trimming removed 8 bases from V and 2 bases from J, with 7 bases in between. The CDR3 consists of 12 residues. The V gene's germline CDR1 is MNHEY and CDR2 SVGAGI. CDR3 sequence reads: CASHGTYNEQFF. DNA of the CDR3: TGTGCCAGCCATGGAACCTACAATGAGCAGTTCTTC.

The chain has TRBV11-3 and TRBJ2-7, with D unclear. Germline loops: CDR1 SGHNT, CDR2 YENEEA. The V end lost 0 bases, the J end lost 4 bases, and 13 bases lay between the germline ends. CDR3 size: 15 residues. The DNA of the CDR3 is TGTGCCAGCAGCTTAGATCGCACAGTAACGTACGAGCAGTACTTC. Amino acids: CASSLDRTVTYEQYF. Using reference TRBV11-3 and TRBJ2-7 for the parts outside the CDR3, the full variable domain is EAGVVQSPRYKIIEKKQPVAFWCNPISGHNTLYWYLQNLGQGPELLIRYENEEAVDDSQLPKDRFSAERLKGVDSTLKIQPAELGDSAVYLCASSLDRTVTYEQYFGPGTRLTVT.

This chain uses TRBV5-1 with TRBJ2-1, with 14 bases identical to TRBD2. Germline assignment: CDR1 SGHRS and CDR2 YFSETQ. V lost 4 bases to trimming and J lost 2 bases; unmatched junction nucleotides: 8. The CDR3 consists of 18 residues. DNA for the CDR3: TGCGCCAGCAGCCAGAGGACTAGCGGGGGGCCTACCTACAATGAGCAGTTCTTC. Amino acids: CASSQRTSGGPTYNEQFF.